The clone carrying this T cell receptor beta chain has only one observation. The antigen is not known. The sample originates from a study of shared clonotypes between healthy human individuals. Overall study: The people who gave samples were a couple of women and a few men aged 18 to 49. Study findings and constraints: Non-shared clonotypes were found to have lower generation probabilities than the clonotypes that were shared by all four of the sorted-subset donors.

The CDR3 runs to 14 residues. V lost 5 bases to trimming and J lost 5 bases; unmatched junction nucleotides: 6. Germline V CDR1 and CDR2: SGHAT, FQNNGV. Measured with immunoSEQ multiplex PCR; TCRdb has only the in-frame clones, and not every one. The sample shows about 960,000 clones, around three quarters of them seen only once. The V and J genes are TRBV11-2 and TRBJ2-5; 9 nucleotides align to TRBD2. This TCR derives from a man younger than 35 in good health. Sequences were obtained from memory CD4+ T cells sorted from blood. Subset noted: CD45RA-negative fraction. The CDR3 loop reads CASSRDAGGETQYF. In DNA form, the CDR3 reads TGTGCCAGCAGCCGTGATGCGGGGGGGGAGACCCAGTACTTC.